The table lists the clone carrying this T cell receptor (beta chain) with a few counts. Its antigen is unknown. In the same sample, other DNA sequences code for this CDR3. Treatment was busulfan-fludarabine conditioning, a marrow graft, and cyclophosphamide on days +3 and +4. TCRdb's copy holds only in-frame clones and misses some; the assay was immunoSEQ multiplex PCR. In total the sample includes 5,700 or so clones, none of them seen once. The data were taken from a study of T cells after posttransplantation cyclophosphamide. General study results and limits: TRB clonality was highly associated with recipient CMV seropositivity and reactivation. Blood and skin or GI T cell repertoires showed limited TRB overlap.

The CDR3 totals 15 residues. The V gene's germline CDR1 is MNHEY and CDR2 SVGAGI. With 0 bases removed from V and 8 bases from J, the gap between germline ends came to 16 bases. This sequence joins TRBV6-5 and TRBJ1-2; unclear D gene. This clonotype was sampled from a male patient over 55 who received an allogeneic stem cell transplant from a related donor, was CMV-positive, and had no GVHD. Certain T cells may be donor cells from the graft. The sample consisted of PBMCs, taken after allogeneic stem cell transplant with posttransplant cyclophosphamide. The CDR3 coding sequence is TGTGCCAGCAGTTACTCGTGGGAAGATAAGCGGGGCTACACCTTC. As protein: CASSYSWEDKRGYTF.